These 2 T cell receptor beta chains originate from one sample sequenced in a study of a mutant IDH1 vaccine in newly diagnosed glioma. These receptors' antigens are unknown. The protocol was immunoSEQ multiplex PCR, while the TCRdb copy is restricted to in-frame clones and leaves out a portion. In the table there are approximately 50,000 clones, over 80% of which are singletons. Sample time point: week 23, last vaccination. Vaccination comprised doses that each held 300 ug of mutant IDH1 20-mer peptide, plus topical imiquimod. Sequencing was performed on PBMCs, taken from a glioma patient whose treatment included an IDH1 peptide vaccine. Receptors were obtained from a man aged 35-49 years with glioma.

This sequence joins TRBV10-3 and TRBJ2-3; D is ambiguous. The CDR3 is 12 amino acids. Trimming cost V 4 bases and J 6 bases, with 8 bases left between them. Germline CDR1 is ENHRY and CDR2 is SYGVKD. In nucleotides, the CDR3 is TGTGCCATCAGTGGGATGGTGGATACGCAGTATTTT. Protein sequence: CAISGMVDTQYF.

V gene TRBV5-1 combines with J gene TRBJ2-1; 7 bases are shared with TRBD1. Germline trimming cut 0 bases from V and 8 bases from J; bases unmatched to any gene: 11. Germline CDR1 SGHRS, CDR2 YFSETQ. The CDR3 covers 16 residues. The CDR3 region has the DNA TGCGCCAGCAGCTTGGGACAGGGAGCAGATAGGGATGAGCAGTTCTTC. Its translation: CASSLGQGADRDEQFF.